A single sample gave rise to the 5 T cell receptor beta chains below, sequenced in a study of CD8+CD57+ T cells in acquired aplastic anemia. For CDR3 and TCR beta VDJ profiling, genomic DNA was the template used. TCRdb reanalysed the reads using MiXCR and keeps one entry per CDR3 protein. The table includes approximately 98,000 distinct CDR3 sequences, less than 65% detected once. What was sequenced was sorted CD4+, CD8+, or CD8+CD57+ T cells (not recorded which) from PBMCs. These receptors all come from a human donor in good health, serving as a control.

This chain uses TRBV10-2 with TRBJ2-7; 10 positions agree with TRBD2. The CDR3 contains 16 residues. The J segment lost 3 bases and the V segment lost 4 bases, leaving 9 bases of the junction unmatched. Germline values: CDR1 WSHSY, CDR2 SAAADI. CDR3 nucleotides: TGCGCCAGCAGTGCGCAGCTAGCGGGGGCCCTCTACGAGCAGTACTTC. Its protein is CASSAQLAGALYEQYF.

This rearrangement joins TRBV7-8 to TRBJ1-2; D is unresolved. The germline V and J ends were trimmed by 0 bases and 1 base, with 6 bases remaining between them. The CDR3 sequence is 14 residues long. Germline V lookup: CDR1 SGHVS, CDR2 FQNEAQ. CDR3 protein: CASSLARSNYGYTF. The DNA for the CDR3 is TGTGCCAGCAGCTTAGCGAGGAGTAACTATGGCTACACCTTC.

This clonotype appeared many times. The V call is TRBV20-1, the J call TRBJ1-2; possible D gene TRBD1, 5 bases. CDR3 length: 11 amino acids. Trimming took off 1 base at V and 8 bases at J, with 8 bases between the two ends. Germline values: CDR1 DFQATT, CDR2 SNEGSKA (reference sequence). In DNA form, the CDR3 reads TGCAGTGCTAGAGGCAGGGTCGGCTACACCTTC. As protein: CSARGRVGYTF.

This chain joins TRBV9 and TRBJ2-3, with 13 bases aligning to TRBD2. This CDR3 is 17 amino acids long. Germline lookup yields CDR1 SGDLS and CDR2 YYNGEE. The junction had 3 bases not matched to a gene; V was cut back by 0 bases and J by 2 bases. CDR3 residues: CASSVGTSGGATDTQYF. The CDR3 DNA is TGTGCCAGCAGCGTAGGAACTAGCGGGGGGGCCACAGATACGCAGTATTTT.

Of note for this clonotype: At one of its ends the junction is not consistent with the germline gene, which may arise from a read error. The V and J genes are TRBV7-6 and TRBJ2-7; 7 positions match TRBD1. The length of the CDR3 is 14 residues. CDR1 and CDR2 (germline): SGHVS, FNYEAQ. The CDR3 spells CASSSRDSTYEQYF. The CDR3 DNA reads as TGTGCCAGCAGCTCCCGGGACAGTACCTACGAGCAGTATTTC.